Described below is a single T cell receptor (beta chain) sequence and its context. Its antigen is still unknown. This entry is derived from a study of OX40 agonist ivuxolimab in advanced cancers. Study context: Patients received intravenous ivuxolimab every 2 weeks at 0.01 to 10 mg/kg. Two patients with cutaneous melanoma and one with hepatocellular carcinoma, three in total, showed partial responses.

Sequencing was performed with immunoSEQ multiplex PCR; in TCRdb, only in-frame clones are kept and a portion is missing. The table lists over 55,000 clones, approximately 80% of them singletons. This CDR3 has 16 residues. V lost 1 base to trimming and J lost 4 bases, with 15 bases between them. Germline CDR1 SGHTA, CDR2 FQGNSA. If patients had autoimmune disease history or systemic immunosuppression, they were excluded. Study-wide results and limits: Clonal expansion from baseline to week 6 occurred in both CD4+ and CD8+ T cells.

The TCR was taken from an adult with an advanced solid tumor such as melanoma, head and neck, liver or kidney cancer. Sequenced here: CD4+ or CD8+ T cells sorted from blood, sampled in a trial of the OX40 agonist ivuxolimab. The gene calls are TRBV7-2 and TRBJ2-3; D is undetermined. DNA of the CDR3: TGTGCCAGCAGCTTAGGAAAGGCTAGTCGGGCAGATACGCAGTATTTT. It is translated as CASSLGKASRADTQYF.